Sequencing of this T cell receptor beta chain was carried out in a study of cytomegalovirus exposure and HLA in healthy donors. With regard to this clone: Its target is not known.

The study, taken as a whole, reports: According to the study, 150 to 200 TCR beta chains were cytomegalovirus-associated. The classifier reportedly diagnosed cytomegalovirus status with high specificity and sensitivity. TCR association rates varied by HLA locus in a later analysis, with DRB1 highest and HLA-C lowest.

Per germline, CDR1 MDHEN and CDR2 SYDVKM. Between the trimmed V and J ends, which lost 5 bases and 4 bases, there was a span of 17 bases. This CDR3 comprises 15 residues. PCR employed 60 Vbeta and 13 Jbeta primers. Only in-frame clones appear in the TCRdb table, and some are missing; sequencing was by immunoSEQ multiplex PCR. The table has fewer than 90,000 clones, about 80% seen once. The sample taken for sequencing was PBMCs. The TCR was taken from a male donor in good health and CMV-seronegative. The J gene is TRBJ1-2, the V gene TRBV28; a weak D match, TRBD1 (6 bases). The CDR3 coding sequence is TGTGCCAGCAGTCGACGGGACAACTCCCGCTATGGCTACACCTTC. Its protein product is CASSRRDNSRYGYTF.